A selection of T cell receptor beta chains follows, all from one sample in a study of T cell responses to AZD1222 COVID-19 vaccine. The repertoire was sequenced with immunoSEQ multiplex PCR; TCRdb's copy has only in-frame clones and lacks some. Of about 85,000 clones listed, 70% to 90% were seen once; the top ten hold roughly 7.6%. This specimen was peripheral blood, taken on day 0 of AZD1222 vaccination. The receptors were sampled from an adult in good health. Both conserved end residues are part of each CDR3.

CDR3 protein,CDR3 length,V gene,J gene
CASSSRKPGDLGYNEQFF,18,TRBV14,TRBJ2-1
CASSPDSPADGYTF,14,TRBV7-9,TRBJ1-2
CASTQTGSSYEQYF,14,TRBV19,TRBJ2-7
CASRRTSDHNEQFF,14,TRBV28,TRBJ2-1
CASSPTGGNTIYF,13,TRBV7-3,TRBJ1-3
CSATTENTEAFF,12,TRBV29-1,TRBJ1-1
CASRPPGQAPSPLHF,15,TRBV6-6,TRBJ1-6
CASSPGGAFEAFF,13,TRBV12-3/TRBV12-4,TRBJ1-1
CASGPGRANNEKLFF,15,TRBV11-2,TRBJ1-4
CASSFSGGAGTEAFF,15,TRBV7-2,TRBJ1-1
CASSPSSGGTDTQYF,15,TRBV3-1/TRBV3-2,TRBJ2-3
CASSPAQTARADTQYF,16,TRBV18,TRBJ2-3
CASSLQGEKGDTF,13,TRBV5-8,TRBJ1-2
CAWRATGAGEQYF,13,TRBV30,TRBJ2-7
CSASPLGQGGTDGYTF,16,TRBV20-1,TRBJ1-2
CASSRDSQLSYEQYF,15,TRBV6-5,TRBJ2-7
CASSPEVSGETQYF,14,TRBV5-4,TRBJ2-5
CASSLGAGSSYEQYF,15,TRBV5-5,TRBJ2-7
CASSEAAGPNQPQHF,15,TRBV6-1,TRBJ1-5